Listed below are T cell receptor beta chains from one sample, sequenced in a study of shared clonotypes between healthy human individuals. The table came from immunoSEQ multiplex PCR; TCRdb's copy has only in-frame clones and leaves some out. The repertoire holds about 2 million clones, with about 95% as singletons. The sample consisted of naive CD8+ T cells sorted from blood. The receptors come from a man between 18 and 29 years old in good health. The CDR3 runs from the conserved cysteine through the conserved F or W. Fields, in order: clone size, V gene, J gene, D gene, CDR3 protein, CDR3 DNA. The D gene is left open where the match is weak. For some rows the clone size is stated as once, few or many, or as a class when expanded; others skip it.

size: once
V: TRBV19
J: TRBJ2-2
D: TRBD2
CDR3: CASSMLAGAGELFF
DNA: TGTGCCAGTAGTATGCTAGCGGGAGCCGGGGAGCTGTTTTTT

size: .
V: TRBV13
J: TRBJ2-2
D: .
CDR3: CASSRDAAGSTGELFF
DNA: TGTGCCAGCAGCCGAGACGCGGCAGGGAGCACCGGGGAGCTGTTTTTT

size: .
V: TRBV27
J: TRBJ2-1
D: .
CDR3: CASSLSRRGTYNEQFF
DNA: TGTGCCAGCAGTTTATCCCGACGGGGCACCTACAATGAGCAGTTCTTC

size: once
V: TRBV27
J: TRBJ2-1
D: .
CDR3: CASSLSQGLFGNEQFF
DNA: TGTGCCAGCAGTCTCAGCCAGGGGTTATTTGGGAATGAGCAGTTCTTC

size: .
V: TRBV11-2
J: TRBJ2-5
D: .
CDR3: CASSLAGGKETQYF
DNA: TGTGCCAGCAGCTTAGCCGGCGGTAAAGAGACCCAGTACTTC

size: .
V: TRBV30
J: TRBJ2-7
D: .
CDR3: CAYEKIWTGSGAYEQYF
DNA: TGTGCCTACGAAAAAATTTGGACAGGTTCGGGGGCCTACGAGCAGTACTTC

size: .
V: TRBV6-5
J: TRBJ1-1
D: .
CDR3: CASSWGGQDTEAFF
DNA: TGTGCCAGCAGCTGGGGGGGGCAGGACACTGAAGCTTTCTTT

size: .
V: TRBV9
J: TRBJ2-4
D: .
CDR3: CASSDPEDGAIAKNIQYF
DNA: TGTGCCAGCAGCGACCCTGAGGACGGAGCCATAGCCAAAAACATTCAGTACTTC

size: .
V: TRBV28
J: TRBJ2-7
D: TRBD1
CDR3: CASSFRGLTYEQYF
DNA: TGTGCCAGCAGTTTCAGGGGGCTCACCTACGAGCAGTACTTC

size: once
V: TRBV2
J: TRBJ2-7
D: .
CDR3: CASSWVASLGEQYF
DNA: TGTGCCAGCAGTTGGGTCGCAAGCCTCGGCGAGCAGTACTTC

size: .
V: TRBV6-1
J: TRBJ2-7
D: .
CDR3: CASSTRDISYEQYF
DNA: TGTGCCAGCAGTACGCGGGACATCTCCTACGAGCAGTACTTC

size: .
V: TRBV9
J: TRBJ2-2
D: TRBD2
CDR3: CASSPGGLALSTGELFF
DNA: TGTGCCAGCAGCCCAGGGGGACTAGCGCTGAGCACCGGGGAGCTGTTTTTT

size: .
V: TRBV18
J: TRBJ1-1
D: TRBD1
CDR3: CASSPRGRDRAPKAFF
DNA: TGTGCCAGCTCGCCAAGAGGAAGGGACAGGGCACCAAAAGCTTTCTTT

size: .
V: TRBV29-1
J: TRBJ2-5
D: .
CDR3: CSVIDWSKEETQYF
DNA: TGCAGCGTTATAGACTGGTCGAAAGAAGAGACCCAGTACTTC

size: .
V: TRBV6-5
J: TRBJ2-7
D: .
CDR3: CASSSLGIVLSYEQYF
DNA: TGTGCCAGCAGTTCCCTAGGCATTGTCCTCTCCTACGAGCAGTACTTC

size: .
V: TRBV27
J: TRBJ2-1
D: .
CDR3: CASSFGGVNEQFF
DNA: TGTGCCAGCAGTTTCGGAGGGGTCAATGAGCAGTTCTTC

size: .
V: TRBV7-9
J: TRBJ2-7
D: .
CDR3: CASSPLDLAYEQYF
DNA: TGTGCCAGCAGCCCTTTGGACCTGGCCTACGAGCAGTACTTC

size: .
V: TRBV19
J: TRBJ1-5
D: .
CDR3: CASSHSNQPQHF
DNA: TGTGCCAGTAGCCATAGCAATCAGCCCCAGCATTTT

size: once
V: TRBV11-2
J: TRBJ1-2
D: .
CDR3: CASSLEWEAVHGYTF
DNA: TGTGCCAGCAGCTTAGAATGGGAAGCCGTACACGGCTACACCTTC

size: .
V: TRBV28
J: TRBJ2-5
D: .
CDR3: CASSLLRGAQETQYF
DNA: TGTGCCAGCAGTTTATTAAGGGGGGCCCAAGAGACCCAGTACTTC

size: .
V: TRBV27
J: TRBJ2-3
D: TRBD2
CDR3: CASSLASGNLDTQYF
DNA: TGTGCCAGCAGTTTAGCTAGCGGGAATCTAGATACGCAGTATTTT

size: .
V: TRBV19
J: TRBJ2-1
D: TRBD2
CDR3: CASSISTSGVAEQFF
DNA: TGTGCCAGTAGTATCTCGACTAGCGGGGTGGCTGAGCAGTTCTTC

size: .
V: TRBV18
J: TRBJ2-7
D: .
CDR3: CASSPPSGQTYEQYF
DNA: TGTGCCAGCTCACCACCCTCCGGACAGACCTACGAGCAGTACTTC

size: .
V: TRBV7-9
J: TRBJ2-2
D: .
CDR3: CASSSFSGGELFF
DNA: TGTGCCAGCAGCTCCTTTTCTGGCGGGGAGCTGTTTTTT

size: .
V: TRBV6-1
J: TRBJ2-2
D: .
CDR3: CASSDRDLHPGELFF
DNA: TGTGCCAGCAGTGACCGGGACCTCCACCCCGGGGAGCTGTTTTTT

size: .
V: TRBV7-9
J: TRBJ2-5
D: .
CDR3: CASSYGELIEEYF
DNA: TGTGCCAGCAGCTACGGGGAATTAATCGAGGAGTACTTC

size: .
V: TRBV19
J: TRBJ2-1
D: .
CDR3: CASSIAGGPYNEQFF
DNA: TGTGCCAGTAGTATAGCCGGGGGCCCATACAATGAGCAGTTCTTC

size: .
V: TRBV6-6
J: TRBJ1-1
D: .
CDR3: CASSYPVAFF
DNA: TGTGCCAGCAGTTACCCCGTGGCTTTCTTT

size: few
V: TRBV7-9
J: TRBJ1-1
D: .
CDR3: CASSLVEGGTEAFF
DNA: TGTGCCAGCAGCTTAGTGGAGGGAGGCACTGAAGCTTTCTTT

size: .
V: TRBV7-8
J: TRBJ2-7
D: .
CDR3: CASSNDGNEQYF
DNA: TGTGCCAGCAGCAACGACGGGAACGAGCAGTACTTC

size: .
V: TRBV27
J: TRBJ2-7
D: .
CDR3: CASSFGGGTDSYEQYF
DNA: TGTGCCAGCAGTTTTGGTGGGGGGACAGATTCCTACGAGCAGTACTTC

size: .
V: TRBV4-1
J: TRBJ2-2
D: .
CDR3: CASSQERSSTGELFF
DNA: TGCGCCAGCAGCCAAGAACGTAGTTCCACCGGGGAGCTGTTTTTT

size: .
V: TRBV9
J: TRBJ2-1
D: .
CDR3: CASSVVDYNEQFF
DNA: TGTGCCAGCAGCGTAGTAGATTACAATGAGCAGTTCTTC

size: .
V: TRBV6-5
J: TRBJ2-7
D: .
CDR3: CASSSWDEAGEEQYF
DNA: TGTGCCAGCAGTTCTTGGGACGAAGCTGGTGAAGAGCAGTACTTC

size: once
V: TRBV9
J: TRBJ1-1
D: .
CDR3: CASSTGNTEAFF
DNA: TGTGCCAGCAGTACAGGGAACACTGAAGCTTTCTTT

size: .
V: TRBV2
J: TRBJ1-1
D: .
CDR3: CASRQSRETGEAFF
DNA: TGTGCCAGCAGGCAATCCAGGGAAACCGGTGAAGCTTTCTTT

size: .
V: TRBV12-5
J: TRBJ2-7
D: .
CDR3: CASGLGAGMGEQYF
DNA: TGTGCTAGTGGTTTGGGAGCAGGGATGGGGGAGCAGTACTTC

size: .
V: TRBV10-3
J: TRBJ2-2
D: .
CDR3: CAISESVSEGGGELFF
DNA: TGTGCCATCAGTGAGTCAGTTTCTGAGGGCGGCGGGGAGCTGTTTTTT

size: .
V: TRBV5-6
J: TRBJ2-7
D: .
CDR3: CASSLYMVDEQYF
DNA: TGTGCCAGCAGCTTGTATATGGTGGACGAGCAGTACTTC

size: .
V: TRBV6-5
J: TRBJ1-5
D: .
CDR3: CASSPEGHSNQPQHF
DNA: TGTGCCAGCAGTCCTGAAGGCCATAGCAATCAGCCCCAGCATTTT

size: .
V: TRBV5-6
J: TRBJ2-2
D: .
CDR3: CASSFWGNTGELFF
DNA: TGTGCCAGCAGCTTCTGGGGTAACACCGGGGAGCTGTTTTTT

size: .
V: TRBV5-6
J: TRBJ1-2
D: TRBD1
CDR3: CASSSGGQGYGYTF
DNA: TGTGCCAGCAGCTCGGGGGGACAGGGATATGGCTACACCTTC

size: .
V: TRBV4-1
J: TRBJ2-7
D: .
CDR3: CASSQGGFYEQYF
DNA: TGCGCCAGCAGCCAAGGGGGATTTTACGAGCAGTACTTC

size: once
V: TRBV5-4
J: TRBJ2-7
D: TRBD2
CDR3: CASSLERDSYEQYF
DNA: TGTGCCAGCAGCTTGGAGCGGGACTCCTACGAGCAGTACTTC

size: .
V: TRBV6-6
J: TRBJ2-7
D: TRBD2
CDR3: CASSYTSGQNYEQYF
DNA: TGTGCCAGCAGTTACACTAGCGGGCAGAACTACGAGCAGTACTTC

size: few
V: TRBV5-6
J: TRBJ2-5
D: .
CDR3: CASSSSGETQYF
DNA: TGTGCCAGCAGCTCCTCGGGAGAGACCCAGTACTTC

size: .
V: TRBV4-3
J: TRBJ2-3
D: TRBD2
CDR3: CASSQDLGGSFTDTQYF
DNA: TGCGCCAGCAGCCAAGATCTTGGCGGGAGTTTCACAGATACGCAGTATTTT

size: .
V: TRBV28
J: TRBJ2-5
D: .
CDR3: CASSLDPSAGPQETQYF
DNA: TGTGCCAGCAGTCTCGATCCCTCAGCGGGCCCCCAAGAGACCCAGTACTTC

size: .
V: TRBV5-5
J: TRBJ1-6
D: TRBD1
CDR3: CASSLVREGAGSPLHF
DNA: TGTGCCAGCAGCTTGGTACGTGAGGGGGCGGGTTCACCCCTCCACTTT

size: .
V: TRBV9
J: TRBJ2-1
D: TRBD2
CDR3: CASSVGASGASNEQFF
DNA: TGTGCCAGCAGCGTAGGGGCTAGCGGGGCCTCGAATGAGCAGTTCTTC

size: .
V: TRBV10-2
J: TRBJ2-5
D: .
CDR3: CASSGMGTQYF
DNA: TGCGCCAGCAGTGGAATGGGGACCCAGTACTTC

size: .
V: TRBV27
J: TRBJ2-5
D: .
CDR3: CASSLYSYQETQYF
DNA: TGTGCCAGCAGTTTGTACTCGTACCAAGAGACCCAGTACTTC

size: .
V: TRBV7-6
J: TRBJ2-1
D: TRBD2
CDR3: CASSLGLASYNEQFF
DNA: TGTGCCAGCAGCTTAGGACTAGCGAGCTACAATGAGCAGTTCTTC

size: .
V: TRBV10-1
J: TRBJ2-7
D: TRBD1
CDR3: CASRGDRGRPLTPYEQYF
DNA: TGCGCCAGCAGGGGGGACAGGGGGCGGCCTTTAACCCCCTACGAGCAGTACTTC

size: .
V: TRBV7-9
J: TRBJ2-5
D: TRBD1
CDR3: CASSLSRGQGQETQYF
DNA: TGTGCCAGCAGCTTAAGCCGCGGACAGGGTCAGGAGACCCAGTACTTC